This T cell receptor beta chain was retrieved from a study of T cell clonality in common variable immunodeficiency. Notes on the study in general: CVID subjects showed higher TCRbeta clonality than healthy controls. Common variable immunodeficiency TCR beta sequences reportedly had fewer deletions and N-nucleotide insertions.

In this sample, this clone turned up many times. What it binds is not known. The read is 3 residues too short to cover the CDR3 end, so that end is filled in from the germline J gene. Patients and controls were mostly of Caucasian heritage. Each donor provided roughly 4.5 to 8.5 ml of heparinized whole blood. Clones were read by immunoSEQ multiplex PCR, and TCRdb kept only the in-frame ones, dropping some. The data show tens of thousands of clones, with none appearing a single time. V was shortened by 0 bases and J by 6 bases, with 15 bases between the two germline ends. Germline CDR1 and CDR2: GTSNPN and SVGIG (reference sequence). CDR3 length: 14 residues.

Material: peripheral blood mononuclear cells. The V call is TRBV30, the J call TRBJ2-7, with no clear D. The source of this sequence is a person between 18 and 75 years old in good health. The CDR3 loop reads CAWSVLNGFTEQYF. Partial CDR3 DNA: TGTGCCTGGAGTGTACTCAACGGGTTTACCGAG. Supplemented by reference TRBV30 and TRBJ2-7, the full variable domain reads SQTIHQWPATLVQPVGSPLSLECTVEGTSNPNLYWYRQAAGRGLQLLFYSVGIGQISSEVPQNLSASRPQDRQFILSSKKLLLSDSGFYLCAWSVLNGFTEQYFGPGTRLTVT.